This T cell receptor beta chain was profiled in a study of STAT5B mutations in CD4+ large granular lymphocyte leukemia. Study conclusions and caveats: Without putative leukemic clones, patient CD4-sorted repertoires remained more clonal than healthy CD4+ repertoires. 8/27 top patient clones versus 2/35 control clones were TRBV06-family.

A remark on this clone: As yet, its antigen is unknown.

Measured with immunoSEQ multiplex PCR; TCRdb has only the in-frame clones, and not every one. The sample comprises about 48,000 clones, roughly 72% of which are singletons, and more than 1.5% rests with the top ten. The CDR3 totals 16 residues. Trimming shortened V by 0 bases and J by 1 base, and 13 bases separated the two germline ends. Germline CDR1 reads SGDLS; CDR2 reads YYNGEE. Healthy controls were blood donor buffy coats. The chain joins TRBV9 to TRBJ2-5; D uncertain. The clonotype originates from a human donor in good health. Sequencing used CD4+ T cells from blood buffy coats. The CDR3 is CASSVGNVLSQETQYF. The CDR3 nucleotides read TGTGCCAGCAGCGTAGGGAACGTACTGAGCCAAGAGACCCAGTACTTC.